This T cell receptor beta chain derives from a study of blood T cell repertoires in COVID-19. Study-wide background: Acute and convalescent COVID-19 samples came from the United States, Italy and Spain. Sample material is recorded as cDNA or gDNA derived from T cells, B-cell-depleted T cells, or PBMCs.

Here immunoSEQ multiplex PCR was the method, and the copy in TCRdb shows in-frame clones only, minus some. The sample consists of about 140,000 clones, 75% to 85% of them appearing once. This clone was seen many times. Other DNA variants within this sample encode the same CDR3. V gave up 1 base and J gave up 4 bases, with 4 bases separating them. The CDR3 is made up of 12 amino acids. Germline-derived CDR1 and CDR2 are LGHDT and YNNKEL (reference sequence). The sequenced material came from peripheral blood. The receptor was derived from a woman of 80 years or more with active or convalescent COVID-19. The J gene is TRBJ1-2, the V gene TRBV3-1 (or the pseudogene TRBV3-2); D call uncertain. CDR3 bases: TGTGCCAGCAGCCAAGTATCCTATGGCTACACCTTC. It translates to CASSQVSYGYTF.